These 5 T cell receptor beta chains came from one sample sequenced in a study of OX40 agonist ivuxolimab in advanced cancers. Receptor libraries were prepared by the immunoSEQ multiplex PCR assay. TCRdb took this table from immuneACCESS and kept in-frame rearrangements with V and J called. Such tables lack part of the clones; where checked against another copy, unresolved V genes explain under half of the gap, and the rest is unexplained. The sample profile shows approximately 68,000 clones; about nine tenths of them were found once. Approximately 0.81% of the sample goes to the ten largest clones. The sequencing here drew on CD4+ or CD8+ T cells sorted from blood, taken in a trial of the OX40 agonist ivuxolimab. The source of these receptors is an adult with an advanced solid tumor such as melanoma, head and neck, liver or kidney cancer.

The V gene is TRBV2, the J gene TRBJ2-5; D is unresolved. V gave up 2 bases and J gave up 7 bases, with 14 bases separating them. The germline CDR1 and CDR2 sequences are SNHLY and FYNNEI. The CDR3 is 14 amino acids. The CDR3 loop is CASSEHKGMGTQYF. CDR3 in DNA: TGTGCCAGCAGTGAACATAAAGGGATGGGGACCCAGTACTTC.

The chain has TRBV28 and TRBJ1-2, with a weak D call TRBD1 (5 bases). The germline V gene has CDR1 MDHEN and CDR2 SYDVKM. This CDR3 is built from 14 residues. Trimming removed 3 bases at V and 4 bases at J, with 12 bases between. CDR3 in amino acids: CASSLVGGGYGYTF. DNA of the CDR3: TGTGCCAGCAGTTTGGTGGGGGGGGGCTATGGCTACACCTTC.

The chain is built from TRBV18 and TRBJ1-1; weak D call: TRBD1 (5 bases). V gave up 5 bases and J gave up 7 bases, with 17 bases separating them. This CDR3 region has 14 residues. Germline CDR1 and CDR2: KGHSH and LQKENI. This CDR3 reads CASSSRGDSNEAFF. CDR3 DNA sequence: TGTGCCAGCTCATCCCGAGGGGATTCGAATGAAGCTTTCTTT.

V usage is TRBV7-2 and J usage is TRBJ1-5; D is perhaps TRBD1 (6 bases). In germline, CDR1 is SGHTA, CDR2 FQGNSA. The CDR3 contains 15 residues. Trimming pared 0 bases from V and 4 bases from J, leaving 10 bases between. Here the CDR3 reads CASSLAGGPNQPQHF. In nucleotides, the CDR3 is TGTGCCAGCAGCTTAGCCGGGGGGCCGAATCAGCCCCAGCATTTT.

The chain joins TRBV19 to TRBJ2-3; 7 nucleotides line up with TRBD1. The CDR3 consists of 13 residues. The germline V gene has CDR1 LNHDA and CDR2 SQIVND (reference sequence). V trimming: 10 bases; J trimming: 2 bases; junction bases outside the gene matches: 6. The CDR3 loop is CATRGGPTDTQYF. In DNA form, the CDR3 reads TGTGCCACCCGAGGGGGCCCCACAGATACGCAGTATTTT.